Below, one TCR beta chain is given with its context. Its antigen is undetermined. The V and J ends lost 5 bases and 5 bases respectively, with 18 bases between them. Germline-derived CDR1 and CDR2 are SGHAT and FQNNGV. The CDR3 covers 15 residues. The entry originates in a study of cytomegalovirus exposure and HLA in healthy donors. Study results and caveats: According to the study, 160 or so TCR beta chains were cytomegalovirus-associated. Rates of TCR association differed by HLA locus in a later analysis, with DRB1 highest and HLA-C lowest.

The PCR used 60 Vbeta and 13 Jbeta primers. Assay: immunoSEQ multiplex PCR; the TCRdb copy retains only in-frame clones and omits some. In the table there are some 160,000 clones, over 80% of which are singletons. The chain uses TRBV11-2 and TRBJ1-2; TRBD1 is a possible D gene (6 bases). The specimen sequenced was PBMCs. The TCR originated in a woman under 30 in good health and CMV-seronegative. CDR3 DNA sequence: TGTGCCAGCAGCCCTCAGGGGTCTAGAGGGTATGGCTACACCTTC. Encoded protein: CASSPQGSRGYGYTF.